The 16 T cell receptor beta chains reported below all come from one sample, sequenced in a study of CD8+CD57+ T cells in acquired aplastic anemia. For CDR3 and TCR beta VDJ profiling, genomic DNA was the template used. TCRdb reprocessed the reads with MiXCR, giving one entry per CDR3 protein. The profile shows about 120,000 distinct CDR3 sequences, 50% to 70% of them singletons. The authors sequenced patients whose flow cytometry had shown CD8+CD57+ cell expansion. Sequencing was carried out using sorted CD4+, CD8+, or CD8+CD57+ T cells (not recorded which) from PBMCs. These receptor sequences come from a human donor with aplastic anemia.

To note about this clonotype: The germline gene is not matched at one end of the junction; a read error may be the cause. This chain connects TRBV25-1 to TRBJ1-5; 7 bases align to TRBD1. Germline CDR1 MGHDK, CDR2 SYGVNS. The CDR3 sequence is 16 residues long. The CDR3 is CASSLGGTAKNQHQHF. CDR3 in DNA: TGTGCCAGCAGTCTAGGGGGGACAGCGAAGAATCAGCACCAGCATTTT.

The chain employs TRBV11-2 and TRBJ2-4, with D possibly TRBD1 on 6 matching bases. CDR1 and CDR2 (germline): SGHAT, FQNNGV. CDR3 length: 16 amino acids. V was pared by 1 base and J by 4 bases, with 14 bases between. CDR3: CASSLGHEGEKNIQYF. The CDR3 bases are TGTGCCAGCAGCTTAGGCCACGAGGGGGAAAAAAACATTCAGTACTTC.

This clonotype has just a few counts. The gene calls are TRBV29-1 and TRBJ1-2; 7 nucleotides match TRBD1. The length of the CDR3 is 13 residues. Germline CDR1 and CDR2: SQVTM and ANQGSEA. Losses at the gene ends were 6 bases for V and 4 bases for J; bases not matched to a gene: 8. Written as DNA, the CDR3 is TGCAGCGTCGAGGACAGGCCCTTCTATGGCTACACCTTC. This codes for CSVEDRPFYGYTF. Looking up the rest from reference TRBV29-1 and TRBJ1-2 gives the full variable domain: SAVISQKPSRDICQRGTSLTIQCQVDSQVTMMFWYRQQPGQSLTLIATANQGSEATYESGFVIDKFPISRPNLTFSTLTVSNMSPEDSSIYLCSVEDRPFYGYTFGSGTRLTVV.

This clonotype ranks as medium-sized. The chain couples TRBV7-9 to TRBJ2-2, with 7 bases that match TRBD2. Germline V gene data show CDR1 as SEHNR and CDR2 as FQNEAQ (reference sequence). J gave up 5 bases and V 8 bases, and 11 bases lay outside the gene matches. The CDR3 totals 15 residues. The CDR3 region has the DNA TGTGCCAGCGGACCCCCAAGGGAGGGAACCGGGGAGCTGTTTTTT. It is translated as CASGPPREGTGELFF.

This clonotype was observed at least ten times. This sequence joins TRBV6-1 and TRBJ1-1, with D unresolved. This CDR3 has 14 residues. V shed 3 bases and J shed 8 bases, with 16 bases lying between them. Germline V gene data show CDR1 as MNHNS and CDR2 as SASEGT. The CDR3 loop reads CASSDRPGYSEAFF. For the CDR3, the DNA is TGTGCCAGCAGTGATCGGCCTGGCTACTCCGAAGCTTTCTTT.

The chain employs TRBV20-1 and TRBJ2-7; D is perhaps TRBD2 (6 bases). Germline loops: CDR1 DFQATT, CDR2 SNEGSKA (reference sequence). The V end lost 4 bases, the J end lost 4 bases, and 14 bases lay between the germline ends. CDR3 size: 13 residues. This chain's CDR3 is CSANGGNAYEQYF. The CDR3 DNA reads as TGCAGTGCTAATGGGGGGAATGCGTACGAGCAGTACTTC.

The CDR3 spells CAISESLEQPQHF. CDR3 coding DNA: TGTGCCATCAGTGAAAGCCTTGAGCAGCCCCAGCATTTT. This chain connects TRBV10-3 to TRBJ1-5; D unclear. Trimming cost V 3 bases and J 7 bases, with 10 bases left between them. Germline V gene lookup returns CDR1 ENHRY and CDR2 SYGVKD. The CDR3 length is 13 residues.

This clonotype was seen repeatedly, ten times or more. The rearrangement uses TRBV20-1 and TRBJ2-3, with 13 bases identical to TRBD2. CDR1 DFQATT and CDR2 SNEGSKA come from the germline V gene (reference sequence). CDR3 length: 13 residues. CDR3 nucleotides: TGCAGCGTCGGGACTAGCGGGGTAGATACGCAGTATTTT. Encoded protein: CSVGTSGVDTQYF.

V and J are TRBV5-1 and TRBJ2-7; D is uncertain. The V gene lost 6 bases and the J gene lost 2 bases, with 9 bases spanning the gap. From germline, CDR1 is SGHRS and CDR2 YFSETQ. CDR3 length: 12 residues. Written as DNA, the CDR3 is TGCGCCAGCACTTCGCGCCCCTACGAGCAGTACTTC. It translates to CASTSRPYEQYF.

The chain carries TRBV29-1 and TRBJ2-3; 12 bases are a match to TRBD2. The germline V gene has CDR1 SQVTM and CDR2 ANQGSEA. The CDR3 is 14 amino acids. Trimming took 1 base from V and 12 from J; bases not matched to a gene: 8. The CDR3 DNA reads as TGCAGCGTTGAAGCTAGCGGGAGGGCCGGATTACAGTATTTT. Its translation: CSVEASGRAGLQYF.

This clonotype came up once. The CDR3 does not close with the conserved phenylalanine or tryptophan, likely indicating a read error. The chain uses TRBV19 and TRBJ2-7; D might be TRBD1 or TRBD2, each matching 6 bases. The germline V gene has CDR1 LNHDA and CDR2 SQIVND (reference sequence). The CDR3 loop spans 13 amino acids. Trimming stripped 10 bases from V and 4 bases from J, with 17 bases between. In DNA, the CDR3 is TGTGCCACCTCGTGGGGGGCTTCTTACGAGCAGTACCTC. This sequence encodes CATSWGASYEQYL.

V usage is TRBV25-1 and J usage is TRBJ1-1; D is undetermined. Germline CDR1 reads MGHDK; CDR2 reads SYGVNS. This CDR3 is built from 18 residues. The V and J ends lost 7 bases and 0 bases respectively, with 24 bases between them. The CDR3 reads CASTTERWWVLVNTEAFF. In DNA form, the CDR3 reads TGTGCCAGCACCACTGAAAGGTGGTGGGTTTTAGTGAACACTGAAGCTTTCTTT.

Comment on this clonotype: Possible read error: a much larger clone is one base away. The chain employs TRBV5-6 and TRBJ2-7; 12 nucleotides line up with TRBD1. This CDR3 is built from 18 residues. CDR1 is SGHDT and CDR2 is YYEEEE in the germline V gene. CDR3 bases: TGTGCCATCAGCTTGGCCGGGACAGGGGGCTTTAGGTCCTACGAGCAGTACTTC. It specifies CAISLAGTGGFRSYEQYF.

The chain links TRBV7-8 to TRBJ1-1; 7 bases are a match to TRBD1. J gave up 3 bases and V 6 bases, and 7 bases lay outside the gene matches. This CDR3 contains 14 residues. The germline V gene encodes CDR1 SGHVS and CDR2 FQNEAQ. CDR3 sequence (DNA): TGTGCCAGCAGAAGGACAGGAAGGTACACTGAAGCTTTCTTT. Translation: CASRRTGRYTEAFF.

This clonotype appeared many times. The genes are TRBV5-1 and TRBJ1-1; 7 positions agree with TRBD1. V shed 3 bases, J shed 2 bases, and the junction held 4 bases outside the gene matches. Germline V gene data show CDR1 as SGHRS and CDR2 as YFSETQ. This CDR3 region has 14 residues. DNA for the CDR3: TGCGCCAGCAGCTGGGGGACAGCTAACACTGAAGCTTTCTTT. It codes for CASSWGTANTEAFF.

V and J are TRBV7-8 and TRBJ2-3, with D possibly matching TRBD2 (5 bases). Deletions cut 5 bases from V and 5 bases from J, with 17 bases between. This CDR3 comprises 15 residues. Looked up from germline, CDR1 is SGHVS and CDR2 is FQNEAQ. The CDR3: CASSHRPRARDTQYF. Written as DNA, the CDR3 is TGTGCCAGCAGCCATAGGCCGCGGGCTCGAGATACGCAGTATTTT.